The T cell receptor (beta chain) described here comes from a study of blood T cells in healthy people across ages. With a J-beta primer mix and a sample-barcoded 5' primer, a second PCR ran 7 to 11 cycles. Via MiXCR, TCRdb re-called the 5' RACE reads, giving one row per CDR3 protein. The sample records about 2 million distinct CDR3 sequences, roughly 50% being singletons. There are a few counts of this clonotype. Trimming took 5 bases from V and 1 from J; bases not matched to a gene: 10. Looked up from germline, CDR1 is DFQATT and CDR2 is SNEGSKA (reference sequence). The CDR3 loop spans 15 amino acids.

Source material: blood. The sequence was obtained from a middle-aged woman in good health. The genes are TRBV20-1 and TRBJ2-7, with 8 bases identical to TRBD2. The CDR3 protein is CSASDSGVASYEQYF. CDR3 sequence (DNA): TGCAGTGCTTCGGATAGCGGGGTAGCGTCCTACGAGCAGTACTTC.